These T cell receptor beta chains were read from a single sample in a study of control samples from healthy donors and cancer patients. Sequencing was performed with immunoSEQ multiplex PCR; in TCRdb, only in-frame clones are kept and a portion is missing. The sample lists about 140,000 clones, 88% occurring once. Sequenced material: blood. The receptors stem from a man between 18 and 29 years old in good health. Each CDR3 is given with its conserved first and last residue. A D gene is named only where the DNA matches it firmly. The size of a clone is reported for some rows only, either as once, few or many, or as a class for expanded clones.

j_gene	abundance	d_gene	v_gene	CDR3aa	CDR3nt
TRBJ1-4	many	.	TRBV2	CASSEQGRGEKLFF	TGTGCCAGCAGTGAACAGGGACGAGGTGAAAAACTGTTTTTT
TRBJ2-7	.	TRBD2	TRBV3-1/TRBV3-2	CASSQRGLAGGEQYF	TGTGCCAGCAGCCAAAGGGGACTAGCGGGCGGCGAGCAGTACTTC
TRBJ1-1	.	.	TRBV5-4	CASSFRGADTEAFF	TGTGCCAGCAGCTTCCGGGGAGCGGACACTGAAGCTTTCTTT
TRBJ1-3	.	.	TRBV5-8	CASSPRTGNTIYF	TGTGCCAGCAGCCCCCGGACTGGAAACACCATATATTTT
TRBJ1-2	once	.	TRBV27	CASRPSHSWWRGYTF	TGTGCCTCCCGTCCCTCCCACTCCTGGTGGCGGGGCTACACCTTC
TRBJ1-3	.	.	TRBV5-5	CASSPLWKSSGNTIYF	TGTGCCAGCAGCCCTCTTTGGAAAAGCTCTGGAAACACCATATATTTT
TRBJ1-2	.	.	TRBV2	CASSEALRRYGYTF	TGTGCCAGCAGTGAAGCGCTTCGTAGATATGGCTACACCTTC
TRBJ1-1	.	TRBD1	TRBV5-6	CASSFGTGGGTEAFF	TGTGCCAGCAGCTTCGGGACAGGGGGTGGCACTGAAGCTTTCTTT
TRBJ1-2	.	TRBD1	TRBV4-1	CASSSTGDLTYGYTF	TGCGCCAGCAGCTCAACAGGGGATCTTACCTATGGCTACACCTTC
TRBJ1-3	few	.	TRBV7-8	CASSRNSGNTIYF	TGTGCCAGCAGCCGCAACTCTGGAAACACCATATATTTT
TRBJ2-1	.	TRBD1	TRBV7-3	CASSLGQGEYNEQFF	TGTGCCAGCAGCTTGGGACAGGGGGAGTACAATGAGCAGTTCTTC